These T cell receptor beta chains were read from a single sample in a study of siplizumab effects on memory and regulatory T cells. Method: immunoSEQ multiplex PCR; TCRdb's copy keeps in-frame clones and lacks some. The table has tens of thousands of clones, 95% to 98% seen once. Sequenced: naive CD4+ T cells sorted from blood. The receptors derive from a human donor in good health. Each CDR3 is given with its conserved first and last residue. The D gene is left open where the match is weak. Some rows have no size entry. The others give once, few or many, or a class for an expanded clone.

d_call: NA; clone_size: NA; v_call: TRBV19; j_call: TRBJ2-7; cdr3_nt: TGTGCCAGTAAATACACCACCGACGGATACGAGCAGTACTTC; cdr3_aa: CASKYTTDGYEQYF
d_call: NA; clone_size: NA; v_call: TRBV19; j_call: TRBJ2-1; cdr3_nt: TGTGCCAGTAGCCGGGAACAGTCGAGCTCCTACAATGAGCAGTTCTTC; cdr3_aa: CASSREQSSSYNEQFF
d_call: NA; clone_size: NA; v_call: TRBV6-4; j_call: TRBJ2-7; cdr3_nt: TGTGCCAGCAGTGACTCGAGAGCCGGGGTCAGCGAGCAGTACTTC; cdr3_aa: CASSDSRAGVSEQYF
d_call: NA; clone_size: NA; v_call: TRBV6-5; j_call: TRBJ2-1; cdr3_nt: TGTGCCAGCAGTTACTCGGGGAGCGGCTCCTACAATGAGCAGTTCTTC; cdr3_aa: CASSYSGSGSYNEQFF
d_call: NA; clone_size: NA; v_call: TRBV19; j_call: TRBJ2-2; cdr3_nt: TGTGCCAGTAGGAGGCGGGACGGGGTTTTTGGGGAGCTGTTTTTT; cdr3_aa: CASRRRDGVFGELFF
d_call: NA; clone_size: once; v_call: TRBV2; j_call: TRBJ1-5; cdr3_nt: TGTGCCAGCAGCCCAGCCGGGGGACAGCCCCAGCATTTT; cdr3_aa: CASSPAGGQPQHF
d_call: NA; clone_size: NA; v_call: TRBV11-3; j_call: TRBJ2-5; cdr3_nt: TGTGCCAGCACCCCCCCCTACGGGAGTGGAGAGACCCAGTACTTC; cdr3_aa: CASTPPYGSGETQYF
d_call: NA; clone_size: NA; v_call: TRBV28; j_call: TRBJ2-7; cdr3_nt: TGTGCCAGCAGTTTACAGCGGTACGAGCAGTACTTC; cdr3_aa: CASSLQRYEQYF
d_call: NA; clone_size: NA; v_call: TRBV7-3; j_call: TRBJ2-1; cdr3_nt: TGTGCCAGCAGCTTCACACTTAGGGATGAGCAGTTCTTC; cdr3_aa: CASSFTLRDEQFF
d_call: NA; clone_size: NA; v_call: TRBV29-1; j_call: TRBJ2-1; cdr3_nt: TGCAGCGAAACTGACCACTACAATGAGCAGTTCTTC; cdr3_aa: CSETDHYNEQFF
d_call: NA; clone_size: NA; v_call: TRBV5-6; j_call: TRBJ1-3; cdr3_nt: TGTGCCAGCAGCTTGGCAACGGTCCCTGGAAACACCATATATTTT; cdr3_aa: CASSLATVPGNTIYF
d_call: NA; clone_size: NA; v_call: TRBV18; j_call: TRBJ1-6; cdr3_nt: TGTGCCAGCTCACCCGAGAGGAGCTCCTATAATTCACCCCTCCACTTT; cdr3_aa: CASSPERSSYNSPLHF
d_call: TRBD2; clone_size: NA; v_call: TRBV5-1; j_call: TRBJ2-3; cdr3_nt: TGCGCCAGCAGCACTAGCGGGAATCTCGGCACAGATACGCAGTATTTT; cdr3_aa: CASSTSGNLGTDTQYF
d_call: TRBD1; clone_size: NA; v_call: TRBV7-2; j_call: TRBJ2-5; cdr3_nt: TGTGCCAGCAGCCGGGACAGCTACCAAGAGACCCAGTACTTC; cdr3_aa: CASSRDSYQETQYF
d_call: NA; clone_size: NA; v_call: TRBV18; j_call: TRBJ2-1; cdr3_nt: TGTGCCAGCTCACCGTCTGTTAATGAGCAGTTCTTC; cdr3_aa: CASSPSVNEQFF
d_call: NA; clone_size: NA; v_call: TRBV7-8; j_call: TRBJ2-5; cdr3_nt: TGTGCCAGCAGCTTAAACAGGGCGAGAGAGACCCAGTACTTC; cdr3_aa: CASSLNRARETQYF
d_call: NA; clone_size: NA; v_call: TRBV5-1; j_call: TRBJ2-3; cdr3_nt: TGCGCCAGCAGCTTGGGGGGCTCCCACACATATACGCAGTATTTT; cdr3_aa: CASSLGGSHTYTQYF
d_call: TRBD1; clone_size: NA; v_call: TRBV5-1; j_call: TRBJ2-2; cdr3_nt: TGCGCCAGCAGCACCGACAGGGCGAACACCGGGGAGCTGTTTTTT; cdr3_aa: CASSTDRANTGELFF
d_call: TRBD1; clone_size: NA; v_call: TRBV19; j_call: TRBJ1-4; cdr3_nt: TGTGCCAGTAGCCGGACAGGGCCTACCCCAGAAAAACTGTTTTTT; cdr3_aa: CASSRTGPTPEKLFF
d_call: NA; clone_size: NA; v_call: TRBV5-1; j_call: TRBJ2-2; cdr3_nt: TGCGCCAGCAGCCTAGGGGGAGGGGCTGACGGGGAGCTGTTTTTT; cdr3_aa: CASSLGGGADGELFF
d_call: NA; clone_size: NA; v_call: TRBV6-5; j_call: TRBJ2-2; cdr3_nt: TGTGCCAGCAGTTATAACCGGGGGCCCGGGGAGCTGTTTTTT; cdr3_aa: CASSYNRGPGELFF
d_call: NA; clone_size: once; v_call: TRBV28; j_call: TRBJ1-1; cdr3_nt: TGTGCCAGCAAACCCCCCCTTGGGGGGCGTATCGCTGAAGCTTTCTTT; cdr3_aa: CASKPPLGGRIAEAFF
d_call: TRBD2; clone_size: NA; v_call: TRBV15; j_call: TRBJ2-7; cdr3_nt: TGTGCCACCAGCCTTAGCGGGAGGGCCCACGAGCAGTACTTC; cdr3_aa: CATSLSGRAHEQYF
d_call: TRBD1; clone_size: NA; v_call: TRBV7-9; j_call: TRBJ2-1; cdr3_nt: TGTGCCAGCAGCTTCGGACAGGGATACAATGAGCAGTTCTTC; cdr3_aa: CASSFGQGYNEQFF
d_call: TRBD2; clone_size: NA; v_call: TRBV18; j_call: TRBJ2-2; cdr3_nt: TGTGCCAGCTCACCTGGACTAGCGGTGAACACCGGGGAGCTGTTTTTT; cdr3_aa: CASSPGLAVNTGELFF
d_call: NA; clone_size: NA; v_call: TRBV5-1; j_call: TRBJ2-7; cdr3_nt: TGCGCCAGCAGCTTGGTGGGCCAGGCCAACGAGCAGTACTTC; cdr3_aa: CASSLVGQANEQYF
d_call: NA; clone_size: NA; v_call: TRBV27; j_call: TRBJ2-3; cdr3_nt: TGTGCCAGCAGTTCACCTTCAGATACGCAGTATTTT; cdr3_aa: CASSSPSDTQYF
d_call: NA; clone_size: NA; v_call: TRBV5-5; j_call: TRBJ2-5; cdr3_nt: TGTGCCAGCAGGGCCGGTCCCTTCTTAGAGACCCAGTACTTC; cdr3_aa: CASRAGPFLETQYF
d_call: TRBD1; clone_size: NA; v_call: TRBV5-4; j_call: TRBJ1-3; cdr3_nt: TGTGCCAGCAGCCCCGGACAGGGAGTGACTGGAAACACCATATATTTT; cdr3_aa: CASSPGQGVTGNTIYF